This TCR beta chain was captured in a study of OX40 agonist ivuxolimab in advanced cancers. Notes on the study in general: Mean expanded clone counts were higher in CD8+ than CD4+ T cells.

This clone has only one observation. The antigen remains unidentified. Germline CDR1 reads MGHRA; CDR2 reads YSYEKL. V gave up 3 bases and J gave up 0 bases, with 12 bases separating them. This CDR3 is 16 amino acids long. Assay: immunoSEQ multiplex PCR; the TCRdb copy retains only in-frame clones and omits some. The sample has 100,000 to 150,000 clones, 92% seen once. The sample in question was CD4+ or CD8+ T cells sorted from blood, obtained in a trial of the OX40 agonist ivuxolimab. This clonotype was obtained from an adult with an advanced solid tumor such as melanoma, head and neck, liver or kidney cancer. The chain is built from TRBV4-1 and TRBJ2-4; D uncertain. The DNA for the CDR3 is TGCGCCAGCAGCCAGGCCTTTGTGGTAGCCAAAAACATTCAGTACTTC. Translated, it gives CASSQAFVVAKNIQYF.